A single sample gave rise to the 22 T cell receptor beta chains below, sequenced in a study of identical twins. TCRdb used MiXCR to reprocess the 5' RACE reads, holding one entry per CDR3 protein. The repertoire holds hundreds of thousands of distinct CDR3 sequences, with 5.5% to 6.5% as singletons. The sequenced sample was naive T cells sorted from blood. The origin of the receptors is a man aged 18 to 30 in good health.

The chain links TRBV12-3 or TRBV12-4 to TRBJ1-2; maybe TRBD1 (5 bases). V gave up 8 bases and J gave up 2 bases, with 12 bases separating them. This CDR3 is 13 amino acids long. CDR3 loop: CASRLGLNYGYTF. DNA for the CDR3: TGTGCCAGCCGCTTGGGACTGAACTATGGCTACACCTTC.

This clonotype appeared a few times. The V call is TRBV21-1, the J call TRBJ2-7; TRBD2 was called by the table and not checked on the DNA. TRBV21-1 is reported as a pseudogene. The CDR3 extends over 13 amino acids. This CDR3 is CARGSGNPYEQYF. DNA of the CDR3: TGTGCCAGGGGGAGCGGGAATCCCTACGAGCAGTACTTC.

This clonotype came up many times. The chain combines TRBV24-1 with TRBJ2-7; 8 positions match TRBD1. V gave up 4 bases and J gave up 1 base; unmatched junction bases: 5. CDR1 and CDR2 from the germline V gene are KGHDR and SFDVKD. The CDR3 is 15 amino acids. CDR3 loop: CATSEEGQGSYEQYV. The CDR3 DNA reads TGTGCCACCAGTGAAGAAGGACAGGGTTCCTACGAGCAGTACGTC.

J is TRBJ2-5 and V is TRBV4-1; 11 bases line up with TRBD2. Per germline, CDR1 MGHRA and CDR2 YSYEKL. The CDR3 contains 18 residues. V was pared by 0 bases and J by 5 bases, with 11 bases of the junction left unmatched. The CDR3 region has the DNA TGCGCCAGCAGCCAAGATCTCAGACTAGCGGGGAAGGGCGAGACCCAGTACTTC. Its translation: CASSQDLRLAGKGETQYF.

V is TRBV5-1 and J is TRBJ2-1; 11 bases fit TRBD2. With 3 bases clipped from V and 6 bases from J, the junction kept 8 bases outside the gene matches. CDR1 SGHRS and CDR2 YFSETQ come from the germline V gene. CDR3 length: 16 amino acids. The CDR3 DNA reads TGCGCCAGCAGCTGGGACGGACTAGCGGGTGTCAATGAGCAGTTCTTC. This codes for CASSWDGLAGVNEQFF.

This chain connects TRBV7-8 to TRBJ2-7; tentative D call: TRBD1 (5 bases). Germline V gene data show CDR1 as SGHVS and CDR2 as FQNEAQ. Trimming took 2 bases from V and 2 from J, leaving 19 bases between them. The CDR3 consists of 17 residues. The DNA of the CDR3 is TGTGCCAGCAGCTTAAGGTTGGGGCAGGGCCTAACCTACGAGCAGTACTTC. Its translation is CASSLRLGQGLTYEQYF.

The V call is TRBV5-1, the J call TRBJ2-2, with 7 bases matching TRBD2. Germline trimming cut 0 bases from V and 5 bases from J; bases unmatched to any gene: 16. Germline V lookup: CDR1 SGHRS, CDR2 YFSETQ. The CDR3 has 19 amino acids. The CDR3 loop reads CASSLEGSGFLSGTGELFF. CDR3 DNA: TGCGCCAGCAGCTTGGAGGGTAGCGGGTTTTTATCCGGGACCGGGGAGCTGTTTTTT. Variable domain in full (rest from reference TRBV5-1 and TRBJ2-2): KAGVTQTPRYLIKTRGQQVTLSCSPISGHRSVSWYQQTPGQGLQFLFEYFSETQRNKGNFPGRFSGRQFSNSRSEMNVSTLELGDSALYLCASSLEGSGFLSGTGELFFGEGSRLTVL.

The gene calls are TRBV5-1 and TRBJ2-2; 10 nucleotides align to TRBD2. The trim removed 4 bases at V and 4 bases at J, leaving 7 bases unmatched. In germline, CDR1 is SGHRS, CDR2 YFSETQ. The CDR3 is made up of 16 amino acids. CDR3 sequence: CASSRVASGGTGELFF. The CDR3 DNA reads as TGCGCCAGCAGCCGGGTGGCTAGCGGGGGCACCGGGGAGCTGTTTTTT.

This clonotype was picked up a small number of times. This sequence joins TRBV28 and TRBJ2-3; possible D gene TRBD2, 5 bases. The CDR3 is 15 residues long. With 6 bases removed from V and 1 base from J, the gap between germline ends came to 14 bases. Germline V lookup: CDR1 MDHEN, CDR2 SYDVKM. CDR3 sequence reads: CASSSMAAGTDTQYF. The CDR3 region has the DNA TGTGCCAGCAGCTCAATGGCAGCGGGCACAGATACGCAGTATTTT.

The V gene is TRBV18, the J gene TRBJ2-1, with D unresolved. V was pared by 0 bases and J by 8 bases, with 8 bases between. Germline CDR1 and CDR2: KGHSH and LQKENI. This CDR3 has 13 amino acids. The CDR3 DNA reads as TGTGCCAGCTCACCACCGGTGGTGGATGAGCAGTTCTTC. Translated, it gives CASSPPVVDEQFF.

CDR3 region: CASSFLRNSGNTIYF. The CDR3 bases are TGTGCCAGCAGCTTCCTCAGGAACTCTGGAAACACCATATATTTT. V gene TRBV7-9 combines with J gene TRBJ1-3; D is uncertain. V gave up 3 bases and J gave up 0 bases, with 9 bases separating them. The CDR3 spans 15 residues. CDR1 SEHNR and CDR2 FQNEAQ come from the germline V gene (reference sequence).

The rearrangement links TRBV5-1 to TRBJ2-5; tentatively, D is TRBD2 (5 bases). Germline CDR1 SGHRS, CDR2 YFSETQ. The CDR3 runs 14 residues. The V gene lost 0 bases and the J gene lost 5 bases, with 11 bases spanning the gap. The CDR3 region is CASSLARGFETQYF. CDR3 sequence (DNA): TGCGCCAGCAGCTTGGCCAGAGGGTTCGAGACCCAGTACTTC. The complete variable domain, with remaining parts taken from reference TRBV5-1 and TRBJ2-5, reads KAGVTQTPRYLIKTRGQQVTLSCSPISGHRSVSWYQQTPGQGLQFLFEYFSETQRNKGNFPGRFSGRQFSNSRSEMNVSTLELGDSALYLCASSLARGFETQYFGPGTRLLVL.

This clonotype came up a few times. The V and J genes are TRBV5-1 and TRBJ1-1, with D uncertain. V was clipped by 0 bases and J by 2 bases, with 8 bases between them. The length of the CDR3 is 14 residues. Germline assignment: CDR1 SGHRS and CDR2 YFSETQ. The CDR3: CASSLERRNTEAFF. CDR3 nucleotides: TGCGCCAGCAGCTTGGAGAGGAGAAACACTGAAGCTTTCTTT. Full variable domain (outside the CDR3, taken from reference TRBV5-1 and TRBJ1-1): KAGVTQTPRYLIKTRGQQVTLSCSPISGHRSVSWYQQTPGQGLQFLFEYFSETQRNKGNFPGRFSGRQFSNSRSEMNVSTLELGDSALYLCASSLERRNTEAFFGQGTRLTVV.

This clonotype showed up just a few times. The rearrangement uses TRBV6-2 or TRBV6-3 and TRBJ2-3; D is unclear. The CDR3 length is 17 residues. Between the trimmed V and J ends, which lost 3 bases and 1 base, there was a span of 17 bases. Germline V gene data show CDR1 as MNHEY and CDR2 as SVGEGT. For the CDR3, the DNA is TGTGCCAGCAGTTATCGCGGCAGAAGAGACCGCACAGATACGCAGTATTTT. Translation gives CASSYRGRRDRTDTQYF.

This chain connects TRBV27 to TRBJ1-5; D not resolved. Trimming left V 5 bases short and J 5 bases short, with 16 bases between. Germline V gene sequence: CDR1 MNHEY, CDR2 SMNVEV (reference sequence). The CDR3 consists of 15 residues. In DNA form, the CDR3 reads TGTGCCAGCAGTCTCGGTAGAGGGCAGGATCAGCCCCAGCATTTT. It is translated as CASSLGRGQDQPQHF.

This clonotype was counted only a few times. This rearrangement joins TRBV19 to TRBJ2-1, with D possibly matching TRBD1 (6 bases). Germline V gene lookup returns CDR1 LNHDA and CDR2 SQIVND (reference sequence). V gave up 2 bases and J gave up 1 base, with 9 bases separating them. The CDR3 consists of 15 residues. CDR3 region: CASSIQGSSYNEQFF. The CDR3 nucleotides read TGTGCCAGTAGTATACAGGGGAGTTCCTACAATGAGCAGTTCTTC.

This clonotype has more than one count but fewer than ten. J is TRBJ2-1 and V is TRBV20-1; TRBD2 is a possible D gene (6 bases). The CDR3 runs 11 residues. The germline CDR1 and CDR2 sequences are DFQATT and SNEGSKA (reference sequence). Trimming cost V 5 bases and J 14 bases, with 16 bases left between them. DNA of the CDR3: TGCAGTGCTCTCGGAGGGGATAGCGAGTTCTTC. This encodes CSALGGDSEFF.

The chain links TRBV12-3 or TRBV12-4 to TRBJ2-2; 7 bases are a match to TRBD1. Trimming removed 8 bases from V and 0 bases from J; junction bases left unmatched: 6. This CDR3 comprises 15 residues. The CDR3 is CASATGASNTGELFF. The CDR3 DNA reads TGTGCCAGCGCCACAGGGGCGTCGAACACCGGGGAGCTGTTTTTT.

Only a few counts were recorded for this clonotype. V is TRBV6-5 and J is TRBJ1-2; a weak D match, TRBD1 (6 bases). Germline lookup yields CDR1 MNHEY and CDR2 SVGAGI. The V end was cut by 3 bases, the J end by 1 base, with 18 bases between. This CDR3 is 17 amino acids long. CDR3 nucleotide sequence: TGTGCCAGCAGTTATTTTTACAGGGATAGTTATAACTATGGCTACACCTTC. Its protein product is CASSYFYRDSYNYGYTF.

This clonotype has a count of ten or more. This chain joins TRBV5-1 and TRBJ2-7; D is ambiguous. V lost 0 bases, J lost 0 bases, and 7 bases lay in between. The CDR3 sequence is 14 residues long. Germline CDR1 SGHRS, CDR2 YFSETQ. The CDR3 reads CASSLAPGSYEQYV. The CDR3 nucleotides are TGCGCCAGCAGCTTGGCCCCGGGCTCCTACGAGCAGTACGTC.

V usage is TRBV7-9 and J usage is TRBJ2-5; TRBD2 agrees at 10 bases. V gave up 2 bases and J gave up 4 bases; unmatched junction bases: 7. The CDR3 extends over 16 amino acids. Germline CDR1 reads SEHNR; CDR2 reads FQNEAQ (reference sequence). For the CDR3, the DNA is TGTGCCAGCAGCTTATTGGCTAGCGGGAGAGGAGAGACCCAGTACTTC. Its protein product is CASSLLASGRGETQYF. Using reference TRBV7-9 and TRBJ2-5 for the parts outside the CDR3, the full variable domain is DTGVSQNPRHKITKRGQNVTFRCDPISEHNRLYWYRQTLGQGPEFLTYFQNEAQLEKSRLLSDRFSAERPKGSFSTLEIQRTEQGDSAMYLCASSLLASGRGETQYFGPGTRLLVL.

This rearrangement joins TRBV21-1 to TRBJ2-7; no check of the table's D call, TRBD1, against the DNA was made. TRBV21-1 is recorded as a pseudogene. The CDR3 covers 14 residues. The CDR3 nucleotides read TGTGCCAGCAAGACAGGGAGGTTCTCCTACGAGCAGTACTTC. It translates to CASKTGRFSYEQYF.